What follows are 14 T cell receptor beta chains derived from one specimen sequenced in a study of control samples from healthy donors and cancer patients. This table comes from immunoSEQ multiplex PCR, and its TCRdb copy is limited to in-frame clones, with some not included. The data contain about 120,000 clones, around 90% of them singletons. Sequenced sample: blood. These receptors all come from a man aged 35-49 years in good health.

This clone was picked up one time. The chain has TRBV9 and TRBJ2-6; maybe TRBD2 (6 bases). Trimming took 5 bases from V and 0 from J, leaving 33 bases between them. Per germline, CDR1 SGDLS and CDR2 YYNGEE. This CDR3 is 23 amino acids long. The DNA of the CDR3 is TGTGCCAGCAGTTTAATCCCGGGACTGCAAGCTATTAGGGGATACTCTGGGGCCAACGTCCTGACTTTC. It codes for CASSLIPGLQAIRGYSGANVLTF.

V is TRBV11-3 and J is TRBJ2-1; possibly TRBD2 for D (6 bases). Germline values: CDR1 SGHNT, CDR2 YENEEA. V lost 8 bases, J lost 0 bases, and 14 bases lay in between. This CDR3 is 15 amino acids long. The CDR3 bases are TGTGCCAGCGAGCCGTACGGGAGCTCCTACAATGAGCAGTTCTTC. It is translated as CASEPYGSSYNEQFF.

V gene TRBV3-1 (or the pseudogene TRBV3-2) combines with J gene TRBJ1-1; D gene ambiguous. The CDR3 is 14 residues long. The germline gives CDR1 LGHDT, CDR2 YNNKEL (reference sequence). V was clipped by 8 bases and J by 1 base, with 14 bases between them. The CDR3 DNA reads TGTGCCAGCTCAAAGTTAGCAGGGAACACTGAAGCTTTCTTT. Translating it yields CASSKLAGNTEAFF.

V gene TRBV11-2 combines with J gene TRBJ2-7, with D unresolved. Germline V CDR1 and CDR2: SGHAT, FQNNGV. Trimming shortened V by 0 bases and J by 7 bases, and 4 bases separated the two germline ends. The CDR3 spans 11 residues. The CDR3 coding sequence is TGTGCCAGCAGCTTAGATTGGGAGCAGTACTTC. Protein sequence: CASSLDWEQYF.

V and J are TRBV6-1 and TRBJ1-1; TRBD1 agrees at 12 bases. J was trimmed by 5 bases and V by 0 bases; bases with no gene match: 4. Germline V gene lookup returns CDR1 MNHNS and CDR2 SASEGT. CDR3 length equals 16 residues. The CDR3 spells CASSEAVGQGATEAFF. CDR3 nucleotides: TGTGCCAGCAGTGAAGCCGTGGGACAGGGGGCGACTGAAGCTTTCTTT.

This chain uses TRBV7-9 with TRBJ2-5; D gene uncertain. Germline V CDR1 and CDR2: SEHNR, FQNEAQ (reference sequence). CDR3 size: 17 residues. Trimming took 8 bases from V and 4 from J, leaving 26 bases between them. The CDR3 is CASGLTFGVLTSETQYF. CDR3 DNA: TGTGCCAGCGGATTAACGTTTGGGGTTTTGACATCAGAGACCCAGTACTTC.

The V gene is TRBV15, the J gene TRBJ1-3, with D possibly being TRBD1 (5 bases). Trimming took off 2 bases at V and 0 bases at J, with 11 bases between the two ends. The CDR3 is 16 residues long. Germline CDR1 LNHNV, CDR2 YYDKDF (reference sequence). The CDR3 bases are TGTGCCACCAGCAGACCCCAAGGGGCCTCTGGAAACACCATATATTTT. Translated: CATSRPQGASGNTIYF. Based on the CDR3 plus reference TRBV15 and TRBJ1-3, the full variable domain is DAMVIQNPRYQVTQFGKPVTLSCSQTLNHNVMYWYQQKSSQAPKLLFHYYDKDFNNEADTPDNFQSRRPNTSFCFLDIRSPGLGDTAMYLCATSRPQGASGNTIYFGEGSWLTVV.

The chain combines TRBV7-2 with TRBJ2-4; D unclear. The CDR3 sequence is 13 residues long. V dropped 1 base and J dropped 8 bases, with 9 bases sitting between them. Germline V lookup: CDR1 SGHTA, CDR2 FQGNSA. The CDR3, as DNA: TGTGCCAGCAGCTTAGGGCCCCCTGACATTCAGTACTTC. The encoded protein is CASSLGPPDIQYF.

The rearrangement joins TRBV9 to TRBJ2-3; D not resolved. V lost 2 bases, J lost 3 bases, and 10 bases lay in between. Germline-derived CDR1 and CDR2 are SGDLS and YYNGEE. The CDR3 covers 14 residues. CDR3 in DNA: TGTGCCAGCAGCGTTCGTCCCTCGACAGATACGCAGTATTTT. Translating gives CASSVRPSTDTQYF.

This chain joins TRBV3-1 (or the pseudogene TRBV3-2) and TRBJ2-5, with D possibly matching TRBD1 (8 bases). Trimming left V 0 bases short and J 4 bases short, with 24 bases between. Germline V gives CDR1 LGHDT, CDR2 YNNKEL (reference sequence). The CDR3 runs 19 residues. CDR3 loop: CASSQDRHRGGRIGETQYF. Written as DNA, the CDR3 is TGTGCCAGCAGCCAAGATCGCCACAGGGGGGGCCGGATAGGAGAGACCCAGTACTTC.

V usage is TRBV2 and J usage is TRBJ2-5; no clear D gene. This CDR3 spans 13 amino acids. Germline lookup yields CDR1 SNHLY and CDR2 FYNNEI. V lost 6 bases, J lost 5 bases, and 13 bases lay in between. CDR3 nucleotides: TGTGCCAGCAGACTACCCGTCACGGAGACCCAGTACTTC. This translates into CASRLPVTETQYF.

V is TRBV3-1 (or the pseudogene TRBV3-2) and J is TRBJ2-2, with 7 bases matching TRBD2. J gave up 2 bases and V 2 bases, and 2 bases lay outside the gene matches. Germline V CDR1 and CDR2: LGHDT, YNNKEL (reference sequence). CDR3 size: 15 residues. CDR3 DNA sequence: TGTGCCAGCAGCCAACGGGGGGTCAACACCGGGGAGCTGTTTTTT. Translated, it gives CASSQRGVNTGELFF.

The sample holds one count of this clone. This chain joins TRBV6-1 and TRBJ1-4, with 7 bases lining up with TRBD1. The CDR3 consists of 15 residues. The V gene's germline CDR1 is MNHNS and CDR2 SASEGT. Trimming at V came to 3 bases and at J to 5 bases, leaving 6 bases not matched to a gene. The CDR3 DNA reads as TGTGCCAGCAGTGAGTACAGGGGATCCAATGAAAAACTGTTTTTT. Residues: CASSEYRGSNEKLFF.

The rearrangement links TRBV5-1 to TRBJ1-3; tentatively, D is TRBD1 (5 bases). Germline V CDR1 and CDR2: SGHRS, YFSETQ. V lost 0 bases and J lost 0, with 13 bases in between. The CDR3 has 17 amino acids. The CDR3 region is CASSLAVNTGSGNTIYF. CDR3 DNA sequence: TGCGCCAGCAGCTTGGCCGTTAATACAGGCTCTGGAAACACCATATATTTT. Looking up the rest from reference TRBV5-1 and TRBJ1-3 gives the full variable domain: KAGVTQTPRYLIKTRGQQVTLSCSPISGHRSVSWYQQTPGQGLQFLFEYFSETQRNKGNFPGRFSGRQFSNSRSEMNVSTLELGDSALYLCASSLAVNTGSGNTIYFGEGSWLTVV.